Below, 29 T cell receptor beta chains from the same sample are listed, as sequenced in a study of T cells in Graves' hyperthyroidism and ophthalmopathy. TCR beta CDR3 sequences were amplified from RNA transcripts. With the HTBI primer set, the TCR CDR3 went through a first round of RT-PCR. MiXCR was run by TCRdb on the multiplex PCR reads, yielding one entry per CDR3 protein. The sample lists 500,000 to 650,000 distinct CDR3 sequences; 17% were seen once. The sequenced sample consisted of blood. The origin of the receptors is a young woman with Graves' ophthalmopathy.

The V and J genes are TRBV15 and TRBJ1-6; no clear D gene. Trimming stripped 0 bases from V and 0 bases from J, with 3 bases between. CDR1 and CDR2 (germline): LNHNV, YYDKDF (reference sequence). The CDR3 extends over 15 amino acids. The CDR3 DNA reads TGTGCCACCAGCAGAGATCTCTCCTATAATTCACCCCTCCACTTT. Amino acids: CATSRDLSYNSPLHF. Drawing the rest from reference TRBV15 and TRBJ1-6, the complete variable domain is DAMVIQNPRYQVTQFGKPVTLSCSQTLNHNVMYWYQQKSSQAPKLLFHYYDKDFNNEADTPDNFQSRRPNTSFCFLDIRSPGLGDTAMYLCATSRDLSYNSPLHFGNGTRLTVT.

On this clonotype itself: It may be a read error: a sequence one base away is much more abundant. The gene calls are TRBV6-1 and TRBJ1-6; D is undetermined. Per the germline V gene, CDR1 is MNHNS and CDR2 is SASEGT. V lost 3 bases to trimming and J lost 5 bases, with 11 bases between them. CDR3 size: 15 residues. CDR3 amino acids: CASSDMGSDNSPLHF. DNA for the CDR3: TGTGCCAGCAGTGACATGGGTTCGGATAATTCACCCCTCCACTTT.

This clonotype was observed at least ten times. The V call is TRBV3-1, the J call TRBJ2-7, with D perhaps matching TRBD2 (6 bases). The germline CDR1 and CDR2 sequences are LGHDT and YNNKEL (reference sequence). The V end lost 1 base, the J end lost 3 bases, and 13 bases lay between the germline ends. The CDR3 totals 15 residues. For the CDR3, the DNA is TGTGCCAGCAGCCAAGGAACCGGGACTGGCTACGAGCAGTACTTC. Its protein is CASSQGTGTGYEQYF.

The genes are TRBV19 and TRBJ2-3; 8 bases line up with TRBD1. V trimming: 3 bases; J trimming: 6 bases; junction bases outside the gene matches: 2. The CDR3 extends over 13 amino acids. Looked up from germline, CDR1 is LNHDA and CDR2 is SQIVND (reference sequence). The CDR3 loop reads CASSISGGDTQYF. The CDR3 region has the DNA TGTGCCAGTAGTATCTCAGGGGGCGATACGCAGTATTTT.

The chain recombines TRBV27 with TRBJ1-5, with D tentatively TRBD1 (6 bases). The CDR3 spans 13 residues. Germline V gene data show CDR1 as MNHEY and CDR2 as SMNVEV (reference sequence). V shed 3 bases and J shed 7 bases, with 10 bases lying between them. The CDR3: CASSLQGRQPQHF. The CDR3 DNA is TGTGCCAGCAGTTTGCAGGGGCGCCAGCCCCAGCATTTT.

This clonotype was counted ten times or more. This sequence joins TRBV14 and TRBJ2-1; D assignment may be TRBD1 or TRBD2 (6 bases each). Trimming removed 1 base at V and 7 bases at J, with 14 bases between. Germline V gene data show CDR1 as SGHDN and CDR2 as FVKESK. This CDR3 contains 15 residues. Here the CDR3 DNA reads TGTGCCAGCAGCCAAGGGCAGGGGACTGGTAATGAGCAGTTCTTC. As protein: CASSQGQGTGNEQFF.

The chain joins TRBV29-1 to TRBJ1-2; TRBD1 is a possible D gene (5 bases). Germline V gene data show CDR1 as SQVTM and CDR2 as ANQGSEA. V shed 2 bases and J shed 7 bases, with 11 bases lying between them. The CDR3 spans 12 residues. The CDR3 region is CSVEQGVSGYTF. CDR3 DNA: TGCAGCGTTGAACAGGGAGTCTCTGGCTACACCTTC.

The sample holds many counts of this clonotype. The V and J genes are TRBV6-1 and TRBJ2-2; no clear D gene. The germline CDR1 and CDR2 sequences are MNHNS and SASEGT. The CDR3 length is 14 residues. Trimming cost V 3 bases and J 0 bases, with 5 bases left between them. Here the CDR3 DNA reads TGTGCCAGCAGTGACAGCGCGAACACCGGGGAGCTGTTTTTT. As protein: CASSDSANTGELFF.

The chain uses TRBV5-1 and TRBJ1-3; D uncertain. The CDR3 consists of 15 residues. The germline V gene encodes CDR1 SGHRS and CDR2 YFSETQ. Trimming took 0 bases from V and 3 from J, leaving 10 bases between them. CDR3 sequence reads: CASSLDGVVGNTIYF. The CDR3 region has the DNA TGCGCCAGCAGCTTGGACGGGGTGGTTGGAAACACCATATATTTT.

This clonotype was found a few times. The genes are TRBV12-5 and TRBJ1-1, with 7 bases that match TRBD1. The V and J ends lost 1 base and 1 base, in that order; junction bases with no gene match: 3. Germline lookup yields CDR1 LGHNT and CDR2 FRNRAP. CDR3 length: 15 residues. CDR3 bases: TGTGCTAGTGGTTTGGCCTCAGGGGGGAACACTGAAGCTTTCTTT. Translating it yields CASGLASGGNTEAFF. Complete variable domain (other parts from reference TRBV12-5 and TRBJ1-1): DARVTQTPRHKVTEMGQEVTMRCQPILGHNTVFWYRQTMMQGLELLAYFRNRAPLDDSGMPKDRFSAEMPDATLATLKIQPSEPRDSAVYFCASGLASGGNTEAFFGQGTRLTVV.

V gene TRBV10-3 combines with J gene TRBJ1-3; 9 nucleotides agree with TRBD1. The V and J ends lost 7 bases and 2 bases, in that order; junction bases with no gene match: 3. The germline CDR1 and CDR2 sequences are ENHRY and SYGVKD. The CDR3 totals 14 residues. CDR3 bases: TGTGCCATCAACGGACAGGGGACTGGAAACACCATATATTTT. This gives the protein CAINGQGTGNTIYF.

This clonotype was recorded at least ten times. A much larger clonotype is one base distant, so this may be a read error. The chain couples TRBV6-1 to TRBJ1-2; a weak D match, TRBD1 (5 bases). Germline V gene data show CDR1 as MNHNS and CDR2 as SASEGT. V was shortened by 5 bases and J by 4 bases, with 8 bases between the two germline ends. CDR3 length: 12 residues. The CDR3 loop is CASSRDRYGYTF. In DNA form, the CDR3 reads TGTGCCAGCAGTCGGGACCGCTATGGCTACACCTTC.

This clonotype has at least ten counts. The rearrangement links TRBV18 to TRBJ2-3; D possibly corresponds to TRBD2 (5 bases). The V end was cut by 2 bases, the J end by 5 bases, with 8 bases between. Germline CDR1 and CDR2: KGHSH and LQKENI. This CDR3 region has 13 residues. The CDR3 loop reads CASSPSGGDTQYF. CDR3 coding DNA: TGTGCCAGCTCACCATCAGGAGGAGATACGCAGTATTTT.

The chain has TRBV20-1 and TRBJ2-3, with 8 nucleotides matching TRBD2. With 6 bases clipped from V and 2 bases from J, the junction kept 10 bases outside the gene matches. Germline-derived CDR1 and CDR2 are DFQATT and SNEGSKA (reference sequence). The length of the CDR3 is 15 residues. CDR3 in amino acids: CSAATSGFTTDTQYF. DNA for the CDR3: TGCAGTGCGGCAACTAGCGGATTTACCACAGATACGCAGTATTTT.

The chain links TRBV9 to TRBJ1-5; D unclear. Germline-derived CDR1 and CDR2 are SGDLS and YYNGEE. V lost 4 bases to trimming and J lost 4 bases, with 15 bases between them. The CDR3 is made up of 15 amino acids. CDR3 region: CASSQSWRGNQPQHF. The CDR3, as DNA: TGTGCCAGCAGCCAGTCCTGGCGGGGAAATCAGCCCCAGCATTTT.

J is TRBJ2-1 and V is TRBV3-1, with no clear D. Germline CDR1 reads LGHDT; CDR2 reads YNNKEL (reference sequence). The CDR3 loop spans 14 amino acids. Trimming stripped 2 bases from V and 5 bases from J, with 10 bases between. The CDR3 is CASSQNPLNNEQFF. The CDR3 DNA reads TGTGCCAGCAGCCAAAATCCCCTCAACAATGAGCAGTTCTTC.

This clonotype was observed many times. The chain links TRBV27 to TRBJ1-5; D is uncertain. CDR3 size: 12 residues. V dropped 3 bases and J dropped 3 bases, with 3 bases sitting between them. The germline V gene has CDR1 MNHEY and CDR2 SMNVEV (reference sequence). Here the CDR3 reads CASSFTNQPQHF. CDR3 nucleotide sequence: TGTGCCAGCAGTTTTACCAATCAGCCCCAGCATTTT.

This clonotype was seen repeatedly, ten times or more. The rearrangement links TRBV7-3 to TRBJ2-1, with TRBD1 matching 8 bases. The CDR3 has 14 amino acids. Unmatched junction bases numbered 7, after V lost 5 bases and J lost 7 bases. Germline CDR1 is SGHTA and CDR2 is FQGTGA. As DNA, the CDR3 is TGTGCCAGCAGCACCGGACAGGGAGGAAATGAGCAGTTCTTC. This sequence encodes CASSTGQGGNEQFF.

This sequence joins TRBV20-1 and TRBJ2-1, with 12 positions matching TRBD2. V lost 7 bases, J lost 8 bases, and 12 bases stayed unmatched. Germline CDR1 DFQATT, CDR2 SNEGSKA (reference sequence). The CDR3 has 15 residues. CDR3 nucleotide sequence: TGCAGTGGAATCCTCCCTAGCGGGAGGGGGCATGAGCAGTTCTTC. Its translation is CSGILPSGRGHEQFF.

The chain has TRBV20-1 and TRBJ2-7, with a tentative D call TRBD2 (7 bases). V was cut by 6 bases and J by 1 base, with 22 bases left in between. CDR1 is DFQATT and CDR2 is SNEGSKA in the germline V gene (reference sequence). This CDR3 spans 16 amino acids. CDR3 loop: CSASFPNREGSYEQYF. In DNA form, the CDR3 reads TGCAGTGCCAGCTTCCCCAACAGGGAGGGATCCTACGAGCAGTACTTC.

This clonotype appeared a few times. This chain uses TRBV20-1 with TRBJ1-1, with D unresolved. Germline assignment: CDR1 DFQATT and CDR2 SNEGSKA (reference sequence). V lost 0 bases and J 1 base, leaving 15 bases between the germline ends. The CDR3 has 16 residues. DNA for the CDR3: TGCAGTGCTAGAGATCGGGTTACGGAATCGAACACTGAAGCTTTCTTT. This sequence encodes CSARDRVTESNTEAFF.

This clonotype was counted at least ten times. The V and J genes are TRBV9 and TRBJ1-1; no clear D. Trimming took 0 bases from V and 3 from J, leaving 9 bases between them. Germline CDR1 reads SGDLS; CDR2 reads YYNGEE. The CDR3 contains 14 residues. CDR3: CASSVGHTDTEAFF. The CDR3 DNA reads TGTGCCAGCAGCGTAGGACACACTGACACTGAAGCTTTCTTT.

This clonotype has a count of ten or more. The chain carries TRBV5-1 and TRBJ1-1; no clear D gene. The germline V gene encodes CDR1 SGHRS and CDR2 YFSETQ. The CDR3 spans 12 residues. V was cut by 4 bases and J by 1 base, with 5 bases left in between. The CDR3 spells CASSEPNTEAFF. CDR3 DNA sequence: TGCGCCAGCAGCGAACCGAACACTGAAGCTTTCTTT.

This clonotype was observed many times. The CDR3 sequence: CASSPDRGLGGTQYF. For the CDR3, the DNA is TGTGCCAGCAGCCCGGACAGGGGGCTTGGAGGGACCCAGTACTTC. The chain has TRBV2 and TRBJ2-5; 11 bases are shared with TRBD1. V gave up 6 bases and J gave up 7 bases; unmatched junction bases: 10. Germline lookup yields CDR1 SNHLY and CDR2 FYNNEI. The CDR3 spans 15 residues.

This clonotype was detected many times. The CDR3, as DNA: TGTGCCAGCAGTGAACCGGGACTAGCGGGAGGGGGTGAGCAGTACTTC. This gives the protein CASSEPGLAGGGEQYF. V and J are TRBV5-8 and TRBJ2-7; 16 positions match TRBD2. The CDR3 is 16 amino acids. The trim removed 5 bases at V and 7 bases at J, leaving 9 bases unmatched. CDR1 and CDR2 from the germline V gene are SGHTS and YDEGEE.

This clonotype has a count of ten or more. The genes are TRBV30 and TRBJ2-1; D remains ambiguous. The germline gives CDR1 GTSNPN, CDR2 SVGIG (reference sequence). V shed 2 bases and J shed 0 bases, with 8 bases lying between them. CDR3 size: 14 residues. The CDR3 coding sequence is TGTGCCTGGAGTAACGGCATCTCCTACAATGAGCAGTTCTTC. Translation gives CAWSNGISYNEQFF.

This clonotype was detected many times. This sequence joins TRBV6-5 and TRBJ1-1; D is uncertain. The germline CDR1 and CDR2 sequences are MNHEY and SVGAGI. The CDR3 length is 14 residues. The ends were cut back, 2 bases at V and 1 base at J, with 8 bases in the middle. The CDR3 DNA is TGTGCCAGCAGTTACCGGGCAGAGAACACTGAAGCTTTCTTT. The encoded protein is CASSYRAENTEAFF.

This clonotype was recorded at least ten times. The chain combines TRBV18 with TRBJ2-7; 10 bases are a match to TRBD2. J lost 1 base, V lost 6 bases, and 6 bases had no gene match. The CDR3 sequence is 15 residues long. Germline V CDR1 and CDR2: KGHSH, LQKENI. The CDR3 bases are TGTGCCAGCTCGGCCGGGACTAGCGTGTCCTACGAGCAGTACTTC. It encodes CASSAGTSVSYEQYF.

The V gene is TRBV5-4, the J gene TRBJ1-2; no reliable D call. V was pared by 0 bases and J by 4 bases, with 13 bases between. The CDR3 covers 15 residues. Germline values: CDR1 SGHNT, CDR2 YYREEE (reference sequence). The CDR3 loop reads CASSLAVEGVYGYTF. CDR3 DNA: TGTGCCAGCAGCTTGGCCGTGGAAGGCGTCTATGGCTACACCTTC.